Listed below are T cell receptor beta chains from one sample, sequenced in a study of blood T cells in healthy people across ages. TCRdb re-called the 5' RACE reads through MiXCR, storing one row per CDR3 protein. This sample yields about 500,000 distinct CDR3 sequences, of which 20% to 30% are seen a single time; less than 9% belongs to the top ten. This same sample was also part of a study on T cells of mothers and their children.

Input material: blood. Receptor source: a boy aged 5 to 17 in good health. CDR3s include the opening cysteine and the closing phenylalanine or tryptophan. A D gene is named only where the DNA matches it firmly. Size is stated for part of the rows, as once, few or many counts, or as a class when the clone is expanded.

v_call	j_call	clone_size	d_call	cdr3_nt	cdr3_aa
TRBV7-3	TRBJ1-1	NA	NA	TGTGCCAGCAGCTTATTACCGATCCAGAACACTGAAGCTTTCTTT	CASSLLPIQNTEAFF
TRBV27	TRBJ2-7	NA	NA	TGTGCCAGCAGTTTATCGAACCGGTTTCCCCACGAGCAGTACTTC	CASSLSNRFPHEQYF
TRBV7-9	TRBJ2-4	many	TRBD2	TGTGCCAGCAGCCGCCCTCGGCGGGGGGAAGTCTTAGCCAAAAACATTCAGTACTTC	CASSRPRRGEVLAKNIQYF
TRBV20-1	TRBJ2-5	NA	TRBD1	TGCAGTGCTTCCAATGGACAGGGGTTGCAAGAGACCCAGTACTTC	CSASNGQGLQETQYF
TRBV14	TRBJ2-1	NA	NA	TGTGCCAGCAGCCAAGTTCAACTAGCCGGAGGGTATGAGCAGTTCTTC	CASSQVQLAGGYEQFF
TRBV5-1	TRBJ2-1	few	TRBD1	TGCGCCAGCAGCTACAGGGGGCGGGAGCAGTTCTTC	CASSYRGREQFF
TRBV27	TRBJ2-7	few	TRBD2	TGTGCCAGCAGTTTTCATATAGCGGGAGGGTACGAGCAGTACTTC	CASSFHIAGGYEQYF
TRBV5-1	TRBJ2-5	few	TRBD2	TGCGCCAGCAGCTTGGAACCTAGCGGGGGGGCCTCTGAGGAGACCCAGTACTTC	CASSLEPSGGASEETQYF
TRBV20-1	TRBJ2-2	NA	TRBD2	TGCAGTGCTAGAGATTCGTCTAGCGGATTGACCGGGGAGCTGTTTTTT	CSARDSSSGLTGELFF
TRBV7-2	TRBJ2-3	few	TRBD2	TGTGCCAGCAGCTTACCCCTAGCGGGGGGCACAGATACGCAGTATTTT	CASSLPLAGGTDTQYF
TRBV7-3	TRBJ1-1	NA	NA	TGTGCCAGCAGCCCCGGGCCGAGAAGCGCTTTCTTT	CASSPGPRSAFF
TRBV5-1	TRBJ2-3	NA	TRBD2	TGCGCCAGCAGCTCCCCCCTAGCGGGAGAAGATACGCAGTATTTT	CASSSPLAGEDTQYF
TRBV9	TRBJ1-1	once	NA	TGTGCCAGCAGCGTTAGCGGGCTGAACACTGAAGCTTTCTTT	CASSVSGLNTEAFF
TRBV12-3/TRBV12-4	TRBJ1-5	NA	NA	TGTGCCAGCAGTCTCGGGGGAAAGGGGAGCAATCAGCCCCAGCATTTT	CASSLGGKGSNQPQHF
TRBV14	TRBJ2-7	few	TRBD1	TGTGCCAGCAGCCAAGCCTTTGGGACAGGGGTGTACGAGCAGTGCTTC	CASSQAFGTGVYEQCF
TRBV7-2	TRBJ2-3	NA	NA	TGTGCCAGCAGCTCGAGCCTGGATACGCAGTATTTT	CASSSSLDTQYF
TRBV28	TRBJ2-7	NA	NA	TGTGCCAGCAGTTCGACTACTAGACTCGACGAGCAGTACTTC	CASSSTTRLDEQYF
TRBV11-2	TRBJ2-5	NA	NA	TGTGCCAGCAGCTTAGATCCGTCTGGGGAGACCCAGTACTTC	CASSLDPSGETQYF
TRBV6-2/TRBV6-3	TRBJ2-4	few	TRBD1	TGTGCCAGCAGTTATAAGACAGGGGAGGCAAAAAACATTCAGTACTTC	CASSYKTGEAKNIQYF
TRBV5-1	TRBJ1-6	few	NA	TGCGCCAGCAGCTCACGTGAGGGACTCCGCGGTTGGGATTCACCCCTCCACTTT	CASSSREGLRGWDSPLHF
TRBV6-5	TRBJ2-1	few	NA	TGTGCCAGCAGTTACGACTCGACAAGGGACGAGCAGTTCTTC	CASSYDSTRDEQFF
TRBV4-1	TRBJ1-4	NA	NA	TGCGCCAGCAGCCGATTTCTATACAGGGCGACTAATGAAAAACTGTTTTTT	CASSRFLYRATNEKLFF
TRBV5-1	TRBJ2-3	NA	TRBD2	TGCGCCAGCAGCCCTGGGACTAGCGGGGGGGCGAATACGCAGTATTTT	CASSPGTSGGANTQYF